The 21 T cell receptor beta chains below were found in one sample sequenced in a study of T-cell reconstitution after alpha-beta-depleted transplantation in children. Unique molecular identifiers featured in how the TCRbeta library was prepared. MiXCR, run by TCRdb on the PCR reads, gives a single entry per CDR3 protein. This sample has fewer than 750,000 distinct CDR3 sequences; more than 20% occur once, and the top ten carry under 45%. The specimen was PBMCs, collected before TCRalphabeta/CD19-depleted stem cell transplant. These receptors were obtained from a boy less than two years old with Wiskott-Aldrich syndrome, due to receive a stem cell transplant.

This chain uses TRBV5-1 with TRBJ2-5; the D gene is possibly TRBD2 (6 bases). This CDR3 is built from 13 residues. Deletions cut 5 bases from V and 1 base from J, with 9 bases between. The V gene's germline CDR1 is SGHRS and CDR2 YFSETQ. In DNA, the CDR3 is TGCGCCAGCAGACCCGGGAGCCAAGAGACCCAGTACTTC. Protein: CASRPGSQETQYF.

The V gene is TRBV21-1, the J gene TRBJ2-7. TRBV21-1 is given as a pseudogene. The length of the CDR3 is 16 residues. The CDR3 spells CASSKGDRKGRSEQYF. For the CDR3, the DNA is TGTGCCAGCAGCAAAGGCGACCGAAAGGGTCGATCAGAGCAGTACTTC.

This clonotype has just a few counts. The V call is TRBV15, the J call TRBJ2-1, with 7 bases aligning to TRBD1. Germline V lookup: CDR1 LNHNV, CDR2 YYDKDF (reference sequence). The CDR3 totals 15 residues. With 9 bases clipped from V and 3 bases from J, the junction kept 11 bases outside the gene matches. Written as DNA, the CDR3 is TGTGCCACATTCTCTGGGACAGCGAACTACAATGAGCAGTTCTTC. Protein sequence: CATFSGTANYNEQFF.

This clonotype was seen ten or more times. The chain employs TRBV5-1 and TRBJ1-1, with D unresolved. The CDR3 consists of 13 residues. Trimming shortened V by 0 bases and J by 1 base, and 4 bases separated the two germline ends. Germline V gene sequence: CDR1 SGHRS, CDR2 YFSETQ. CDR3: CASSLGENTEAFF. CDR3 bases: TGCGCCAGCAGCTTGGGGGAGAACACTGAAGCTTTCTTT.

This clonotype has a handful of counts. The chain combines TRBV24-1 with TRBJ2-3; D not certain. This CDR3 has 14 residues. V was shortened by 3 bases and J by 4 bases, with 10 bases between the two germline ends. Germline V lookup: CDR1 KGHDR, CDR2 SFDVKD. The CDR3 loop reads CATSDPNSADTQYF. The CDR3 nucleotides are TGTGCCACCAGTGATCCAAACTCGGCAGATACGCAGTATTTT.

The CDR3 reads CASSLYWGRPTDTQYF. The CDR3 DNA sequence: TGTGCCAGCAGCTTATACTGGGGACGCCCCACAGATACGCAGTATTTT. The V and J genes are TRBV7-9 and TRBJ2-3, with D perhaps being TRBD1 or TRBD2 (5 bases each). The CDR3 has 16 residues. Germline V CDR1 and CDR2: SEHNR, FQNEAQ (reference sequence). Between the trimmed V and J ends, which lost 2 bases and 2 bases, there was a span of 14 bases.

This rearrangement joins TRBV5-1 to TRBJ2-1; TRBD2 matches 10 bases. V shed 1 base and J 8 bases; nucleotides not matched to a gene: 18. Germline loops: CDR1 SGHRS, CDR2 YFSETQ. The CDR3 extends over 19 amino acids. The DNA for the CDR3 is TGCGCCAGCAGCTTGTTCCGTCCCCTCCTAGCGGGAGTTGGCTATGAGCAGTTCTTC. It translates to CASSLFRPLLAGVGYEQFF.

This clonotype came up many times. This chain connects TRBV28 to TRBJ2-5; D is undetermined. V lost 1 base, J lost 5 bases, and 2 bases lay in between. This CDR3 region has 11 residues. Germline CDR1 MDHEN, CDR2 SYDVKM. The CDR3, as DNA: TGTGCCAGCAGTTTATATGAGACCCAGTACTTC. It specifies CASSLYETQYF.

This clonotype turned up a few times. The gene calls are TRBV5-6 and TRBJ2-1, with 10 bases that match TRBD2. V lost 3 bases, J lost 3 bases, and 15 bases stayed unmatched. This CDR3 is 19 amino acids long. Germline V CDR1 and CDR2: SGHDT, YYEEEE. For the CDR3, the DNA is TGTGCCAGCAGCTCCCTTAGTAGGTCCCTAGCGGGAGTCTACAATGAGCAGTTCTTC. This encodes CASSSLSRSLAGVYNEQFF.

V and J are TRBV3-1 and TRBJ2-7; D may be TRBD1 or TRBD2 (5 bases each). The germline V and J ends were trimmed by 3 bases and 6 bases, with 12 bases remaining between them. This CDR3 spans 13 amino acids. Germline V gene sequence: CDR1 LGHDT, CDR2 YNNKEL (reference sequence). This CDR3 reads CASSQGLRAEQYF. The CDR3, as DNA: TGTGCCAGCAGCCAGGGGCTGAGGGCCGAGCAGTACTTC.

Written as DNA, the CDR3 is TGCGCCAGCAGCGACTCGGGATTTCCTGGCGAGCAGTACTTC. Amino acid sequence: CASSDSGFPGEQYF. V is TRBV5-1 and J is TRBJ2-7; D perhaps matches TRBD2 (5 bases). Looked up from germline, CDR1 is SGHRS and CDR2 is YFSETQ. This CDR3 is built from 14 residues. Trimming took off 4 bases at V and 6 bases at J, with 17 bases between the two ends.

V is TRBV2 and J is TRBJ1-5; possible D gene TRBD1, 5 bases. V lost 5 bases and J lost 0, with 17 bases in between. This CDR3 is built from 17 residues. Germline V gene sequence: CDR1 SNHLY, CDR2 FYNNEI. The CDR3 is CASSPPRRQYSNQPQHF. In DNA form, the CDR3 reads TGTGCCAGCAGTCCCCCCCGCCGACAGTATAGCAATCAGCCCCAGCATTTT.

This clonotype was picked up one time. The chain couples TRBV29-1 to TRBJ2-4, with D perhaps TRBD1 (5 bases). V was trimmed by 4 bases and J by 4 bases, leaving 8 bases between them. The germline gives CDR1 SQVTM, CDR2 ANQGSEA. This CDR3 comprises 12 residues. The CDR3 loop reads CSVVQGKNIQYF. The CDR3 nucleotides read TGCAGCGTTGTCCAGGGTAAAAACATTCAGTACTTC.

The table lists this clonotype with many counts. V gene TRBV10-3 combines with J gene TRBJ2-7; D gene ambiguous. This CDR3 spans 14 amino acids. Germline CDR1 ENHRY, CDR2 SYGVKD. V gave up 6 bases and J gave up 1 base, with 13 bases separating them. The CDR3 DNA sequence: TGTGCCATCAGCCTCTCACTAAATTCCTACGAGCAGTACTTC. Amino acids: CAISLSLNSYEQYF.

This chain links TRBV10-2 with TRBJ2-1; TRBD2 matches 14 bases. The CDR3 spans 19 residues. Unmatched junction bases numbered 13, after V lost 5 bases and J lost 4 bases. Germline lookup yields CDR1 WSHSY and CDR2 SAAADI. CDR3 residues: CASSWGPGLAGDHYNEQFF. The CDR3 bases are TGCGCCAGCAGTTGGGGCCCGGGACTAGCGGGAGATCATTACAATGAGCAGTTCTTC.

In this sample, this clonotype turned up a few times. This rearrangement joins TRBV7-9 to TRBJ2-2; 9 nucleotides align to TRBD2. This CDR3 is built from 15 residues. J was trimmed by 3 bases and V by 6 bases; bases with no gene match: 5. Germline CDR1 reads SEHNR; CDR2 reads FQNEAQ (reference sequence). The CDR3 bases are TGTGCCAGCAGGGTTCTAGCGGGACACACCGGGGAGCTGTTTTTT. Protein product: CASRVLAGHTGELFF. Full variable domain (missing parts from reference TRBV7-9 and TRBJ2-2): DTGVSQNPRHKITKRGQNVTFRCDPISEHNRLYWYRQTLGQGPEFLTYFQNEAQLEKSRLLSDRFSAERPKGSFSTLEIQRTEQGDSAMYLCASRVLAGHTGELFFGEGSRLTVL.

This clonotype has just a few counts. CDR3: CATSRRLGDQPQHF. The CDR3 region has the DNA TGTGCCACCTCCCGGCGTCTCGGGGATCAGCCCCAGCATTTT. This chain uses TRBV15 with TRBJ1-5; no reliable D call. CDR3 length equals 14 residues. Looked up from germline, CDR1 is LNHNV and CDR2 is YYDKDF (reference sequence). V lost 8 bases to trimming and J lost 5 bases, with 16 bases between them.

The chain has TRBV20-1 and TRBJ2-1; 7 positions match TRBD1. Looked up from germline, CDR1 is DFQATT and CDR2 is SNEGSKA (reference sequence). Losses at the gene ends were 0 bases for V and 8 bases for J; bases not matched to a gene: 16. The CDR3 contains 17 residues. CDR3 bases: TGCAGTGCTAGAGATCCGTCAGGCAGGGGGAAGGGAGATGAGCAGTTCTTC. Its protein is CSARDPSGRGKGDEQFF.

This clonotype was observed a single time. The J gene is TRBJ2-3, the V gene TRBV10-3; 9 nucleotides agree with TRBD2. Per the germline V gene, CDR1 is ENHRY and CDR2 is SYGVKD. This CDR3 is built from 15 residues. V shed 6 bases, J shed 3 bases, and the junction held 7 bases outside the gene matches. CDR3 sequence (DNA): TGTGCCATCAGCGGAGGGACTAGCCGTACAGATACGCAGTATTTT. Translating gives CAISGGTSRTDTQYF.

CDR3 nucleotide sequence: TGTGCCAGCAGCTTAGGCCCAGTCCCCTACAATGAGCAGTTCTTC. This gives the protein CASSLGPVPYNEQFF. The chain carries TRBV11-3 and TRBJ2-1; no clear D gene. Trimming shortened V by 1 base and J by 2 bases, and 9 bases separated the two germline ends. CDR3 length: 15 residues. Germline CDR1 reads SGHNT; CDR2 reads YENEEA.

V usage is TRBV29-1 and J usage is TRBJ2-1; no clear D gene. Trimming pared 7 bases from V and 6 bases from J, leaving 13 bases between. The CDR3 has 12 residues. CDR1 and CDR2 (germline): SQVTM, ANQGSEA. CDR3 nucleotides: TGCAGCGCCCGAAGCCCTCGCAATGAGCAGTTCTTC. Translation: CSARSPRNEQFF.